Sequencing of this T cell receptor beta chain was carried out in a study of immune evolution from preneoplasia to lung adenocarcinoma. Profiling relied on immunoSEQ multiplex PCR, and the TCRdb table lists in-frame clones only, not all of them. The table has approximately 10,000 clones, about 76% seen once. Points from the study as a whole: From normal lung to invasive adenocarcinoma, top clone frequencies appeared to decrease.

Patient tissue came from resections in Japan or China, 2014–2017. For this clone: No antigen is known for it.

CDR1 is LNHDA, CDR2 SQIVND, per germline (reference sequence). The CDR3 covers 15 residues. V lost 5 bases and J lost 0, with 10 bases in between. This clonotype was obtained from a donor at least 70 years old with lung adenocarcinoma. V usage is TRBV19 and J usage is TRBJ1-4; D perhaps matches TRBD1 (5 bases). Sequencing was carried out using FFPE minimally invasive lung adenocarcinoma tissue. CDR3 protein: CASSPPGPTNEKLFF. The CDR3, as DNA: TGTGCCAGTAGTCCGCCAGGGCCAACTAATGAAAAACTGTTTTTT.